This section outlines one TCR beta chain sequence together with its context. As yet, its antigen is unknown. This sample stems from a study of T and B cells in COVID-19 patients. Looking at the study overall: Blood was sampled from COVID-19 patients who were either actively infected or recovered. Study outcomes and limitations: Active COVID-19 showed highly clonal TRB repertoires; recovery showed diversity and richness above healthy donors.

Multiplex PCR with BIOMED2 TRB-A/B primer pools amplified TRB rearrangements. Using its own MiXCR run on the multiplex PCR reads, TCRdb lists one record per CDR3 protein. The table has around 30,000 distinct CDR3 sequences, over 25% seen once. Each TRB amplification used roughly 220-550 ng of genomic DNA from blood. The TCR was taken from a human donor who had recovered from COVID-19. The sequenced sample consisted of blood.

This CDR3 reads CASSQNSRATYEQYF. In DNA, the CDR3 is TGTGCCAGCAGCCAGAATTCAAGGGCGACCTACGAGCAGTACTTC. This sequence joins TRBV14 and TRBJ2-7, with D unresolved. The CDR3 has 15 residues. The V end was cut by 3 bases, the J end by 2 bases, with 14 bases between. Germline V lookup: CDR1 SGHDN, CDR2 FVKESK.